What follows is one T cell receptor beta chain and its context. The CDR3 is 16 residues long. Germline loops: CDR1 MGHRA, CDR2 YSYEKL. V was clipped by 4 bases and J by 3 bases, with 16 bases between them. The data are from a study of blood T cell repertoires in COVID-19. As for the study in general: Acute and convalescent COVID-19 samples came from the United States, Italy and Spain. Sources were T cells, B-cell-depleted T cells, or PBMCs; the material itself was cDNA or gDNA.

The Seattle patients, enrolled during active infection, were followed longitudinally. Under the authors' procedure: It was from reference gene primer amplification that nucleated cell counts were estimated. The data were produced by immunoSEQ multiplex PCR, yet TCRdb's version contains in-frame clones alone and is incomplete. Clone size and the V and J calls come from that table; the DNA yielded D and trimming. The repertoire holds around 310,000 clones, with 90% as singletons. Sequenced material: peripheral blood. The chain links TRBV4-1 to TRBJ2-1; tentatively, D is TRBD1 (6 bases). This receptor was taken from a woman between 35 and 50 years old with COVID-19, enrolled during active disease. The CDR3 is CASSRPRQGIYNEQFF. Written as DNA, the CDR3 is TGCGCCAGCAGCCGCCCACGGCAGGGGATCTACAATGAGCAGTTCTTC.